This passage covers 30 T cell receptor beta chains from one sample sequenced in a study of glioma-infiltrating T cells after dendritic cell vaccination. Only in-frame clones appear in the TCRdb table, and some are missing; sequencing was by immunoSEQ multiplex PCR. The table lists tens of thousands of clones, about four fifths of them singletons. The material was blood, obtained before dendritic cell vaccination. The source of these receptors is a human donor with glioblastoma.

In its sample, this clone was seen once. The chain is built from TRBV6-5 and TRBJ1-1; no clear D. Trimming pared 3 bases from V and 6 bases from J, leaving 14 bases between. This CDR3 is built from 14 residues. Germline V gene lookup returns CDR1 MNHEY and CDR2 SVGAGI. Here the CDR3 reads CASSYSQILPEAFF. DNA of the CDR3: TGTGCCAGCAGTTATTCGCAGATCCTGCCTGAAGCTTTCTTT.

This clone was seen repeatedly, ten times or more. The chain is built from TRBV10-3 and TRBJ1-4, with 8 positions matching TRBD1. Germline values: CDR1 ENHRY, CDR2 SYGVKD. The CDR3 contains 14 residues. The V gene end was trimmed by 6 bases and the J gene end by 6 bases; junction bases not matched to a gene: 6. The CDR3 region has the DNA TGTGCCATCAGGGGGACGGGACAGGATGAAAAACTGTTTTTT. It yields the protein CAIRGTGQDEKLFF.

The chain carries TRBV2 and TRBJ2-7, with 7 bases matching TRBD1. The V and J ends lost 10 bases and 5 bases, in that order; junction bases with no gene match: 11. The CDR3 contains 13 residues. CDR1 and CDR2 from the germline V gene are SNHLY and FYNNEI. The DNA of the CDR3 is TGTGCCACCGGGGCGGACAGGTCCCACGAGCAGTACTTC. This translates into CATGADRSHEQYF.

This clone was counted once. The J gene is TRBJ2-6, the V gene TRBV2; 8 nucleotides match TRBD1. The V gene end was trimmed by 7 bases and the J gene end by 1 base; junction bases not matched to a gene: 9. CDR3 size: 17 residues. The germline CDR1 and CDR2 sequences are SNHLY and FYNNEI. DNA of the CDR3: TGTGCCAGCACCGCGGGACAGGCGGTTTCTGGGGCCAACGTCCTGACTTTC. Protein product: CASTAGQAVSGANVLTF.

This clone has more than one count but fewer than ten. The chain links TRBV5-1 to TRBJ2-2, with D tentatively TRBD1 (5 bases). Trimming shortened V by 0 bases and J by 2 bases, and 11 bases separated the two germline ends. Per the germline V gene, CDR1 is SGHRS and CDR2 is YFSETQ. There are 16 residues in the CDR3. For the CDR3, the DNA is TGCGCCAGCAGCTTGGTGCAGGGTCGTAACACCGGGGAGCTGTTTTTT. Its translation is CASSLVQGRNTGELFF.

The J gene is TRBJ1-1, the V gene TRBV18, with D unresolved. V dropped 4 bases and J dropped 4 bases, with 10 bases sitting between them. Germline CDR1 and CDR2: KGHSH and LQKENI. CDR3 length: 13 residues. Here the CDR3 reads CASSQGGSTEAFF. In nucleotides, the CDR3 is TGTGCCAGCTCACAGGGCGGGAGCACTGAAGCTTTCTTT.

The V gene is TRBV7-9, the J gene TRBJ1-2, with 9 bases fitting TRBD1. This CDR3 is 15 amino acids long. V was pared by 8 bases and J by 3 bases, with 10 bases of the junction left unmatched. CDR1 is SEHNR, CDR2 FQNEAQ, per germline (reference sequence). The CDR3 DNA sequence: TGTGCCAGCGCGAATCCGGGACAGGGTGACTATGGCTACACCTTC. Encoded protein: CASANPGQGDYGYTF.

This clone came up once. The chain recombines TRBV19 with TRBJ1-6, with 9 nucleotides matching TRBD1. Germline CDR1 and CDR2: LNHDA and SQIVND (reference sequence). The CDR3 is 16 residues long. The V gene end was trimmed by 5 bases and the J gene end by 6 bases; junction bases not matched to a gene: 8. CDR3 in DNA: TGTGCCAGTAGTCCTACGACAGGGGGGACTAATTCACCCCTCCACTTT. This sequence encodes CASSPTTGGTNSPLHF.

This chain uses TRBV19 with TRBJ1-5; tentatively, D is TRBD1 (5 bases). Germline-derived CDR1 and CDR2 are LNHDA and SQIVND (reference sequence). Deletions cut 7 bases from V and 3 bases from J, with 19 bases between. This CDR3 region has 16 residues. The CDR3 protein is CASTPGGKGHNQPQHF. The CDR3 DNA reads TGTGCCAGTACCCCCGGGGGAAAGGGGCACAATCAGCCCCAGCATTTT. Complete variable domain (other parts from reference TRBV19 and TRBJ1-5): DGGITQSPKYLFRKEGQNVTLSCEQNLNHDAMYWYRQDPGQGLRLIYYSQIVNDFQKGDIAEGYSVSREKKESFPLTVTSAQKNPTAFYLCASTPGGKGHNQPQHFGDGTRLSIL.

This chain links TRBV2 with TRBJ2-7; perhaps TRBD2 as D (5 bases). The V and J ends lost 7 bases and 7 bases respectively, with 14 bases between them. Looked up from germline, CDR1 is SNHLY and CDR2 is FYNNEI. The CDR3 covers 12 residues. The DNA of the CDR3 is TGTGCCAGCACCGATCCGGGAACGGAGCAGTACTTC. As protein: CASTDPGTEQYF.

This clone was detected only a few times. One junction end disagrees with the germline gene, perhaps due to a read error. The chain couples TRBV6-1 to TRBJ2-1, with 9 bases matching TRBD1. Germline V lookup: CDR1 MNHNS, CDR2 SASEGT. The CDR3 has 13 residues. The chain's CDR3 is CASSEQGWTGAIF. The CDR3 nucleotides are TGTGCCAGCAGTGAACAAGGGTGGACAGGGGCGATCTTC.

The chain carries TRBV12-5 and TRBJ2-7; 8 bases agree with TRBD2. This CDR3 spans 13 amino acids. The junction had 1 base not matched to a gene; V was cut back by 5 bases and J by 1 base. In germline, CDR1 is LGHNT, CDR2 FRNRAP. The CDR3 sequence is CASGQRGSYEQYV. The CDR3 coding sequence is TGTGCTAGTGGTCAGCGGGGGTCCTACGAGCAGTACGTC.

The chain carries TRBV6-1 and TRBJ1-1, with 7 bases matching TRBD1. The junction had 6 bases not matched to a gene; V was cut back by 7 bases and J by 4 bases. The CDR3 is 13 amino acids. The germline V gene encodes CDR1 MNHNS and CDR2 SASEGT. CDR3 loop: CASISDRVTEAFF. The CDR3 region has the DNA TGTGCCAGCATTTCAGACAGGGTCACTGAAGCTTTCTTT.

This chain joins TRBV13 and TRBJ2-5, with 7 nucleotides matching TRBD2. V was pared by 0 bases and J by 5 bases, with 6 bases of the junction left unmatched. The germline CDR1 and CDR2 sequences are PRHDT and FYEKMQ (reference sequence). The CDR3 spans 15 residues. CDR3 bases: TGTGCCAGCAGCTTAGGAGCGGGGATTACGGAGACCCAGTACTTC. Protein: CASSLGAGITETQYF.

The chain is built from TRBV7-3 and TRBJ2-5; D is uncertain. The germline V and J ends were trimmed by 6 bases and 2 bases, with 10 bases remaining between them. The CDR3 is 13 amino acids. Germline V lookup: CDR1 SGHTA, CDR2 FQGTGA. CDR3 DNA sequence: TGTGCCAGCAGGGCCGCCTCTCAAGAGACCCAGTACTTC. Residues: CASRAASQETQYF.

V is TRBV7-6 and J is TRBJ1-1, with 7 bases fitting TRBD1. The germline CDR1 and CDR2 sequences are SGHVS and FNYEAQ. V gave up 1 base and J gave up 7 bases; unmatched junction bases: 6. The CDR3 sequence is 14 residues long. CDR3 sequence: CASSLVAGGSEAFF. The CDR3 DNA reads TGTGCCAGCAGCTTAGTTGCAGGGGGTAGTGAAGCTTTCTTT.

This sequence joins TRBV6-5 and TRBJ2-6; possibly TRBD1 for D (5 bases). This CDR3 contains 13 residues. Trimming cost V 7 bases and J 2 bases, with 6 bases left between them. Per germline, CDR1 MNHEY and CDR2 SVGAGI. The CDR3 loop reads CASIGAGANVLTF. The CDR3, as DNA: TGTGCCAGCATAGGGGCTGGGGCCAACGTCCTGACTTTC.

The chain links TRBV6-5 to TRBJ1-5; D remains unclear. V was cut by 3 bases and J by 0 bases, with 6 bases left in between. Germline V gives CDR1 MNHEY, CDR2 SVGAGI. The CDR3 spans 14 residues. The CDR3 region has the DNA TGTGCCAGCAGTTATAAACATAGCAATCAGCCCCAGCATTTT. It yields the protein CASSYKHSNQPQHF.

The chain uses TRBV10-3 and TRBJ1-2; D is ambiguous. This CDR3 region has 13 residues. Germline V lookup: CDR1 ENHRY, CDR2 SYGVKD. Trimming removed 4 bases at V and 4 bases at J, with 10 bases between. The CDR3 coding sequence is TGTGCCATCAGTGGTCTCAGTCTCTATGGCTACACCTTC. Translation gives CAISGLSLYGYTF.

The chain recombines TRBV7-8 with TRBJ2-1; D perhaps matches TRBD2 (6 bases). CDR3 length: 17 amino acids. The germline V and J ends were trimmed by 1 base and 0 bases, with 13 bases remaining between them. Germline V lookup: CDR1 SGHVS, CDR2 FQNEAQ. As DNA, the CDR3 is TGTGCCAGCAGCTTAGATGCAGCGGGTAGCTCCTACAATGAGCAGTTCTTC. As protein: CASSLDAAGSSYNEQFF.

This rearrangement joins TRBV7-9 to TRBJ2-5, with D perhaps matching TRBD2 (5 bases). CDR3 size: 13 residues. V gave up 6 bases and J gave up 5 bases, with 13 bases separating them. Germline CDR1 and CDR2: SEHNR and FQNEAQ (reference sequence). In DNA, the CDR3 is TGTGCCAGCAGTCCAGGAGGATTGGAGACCCAGTACTTC. As protein: CASSPGGLETQYF. Full variable domain (missing parts from reference TRBV7-9 and TRBJ2-5): DTGVSQNPRHKITKRGQNVTFRCDPISEHNRLYWYRQTLGQGPEFLTYFQNEAQLEKSRLLSDRFSAERPKGSFSTLEIQRTEQGDSAMYLCASSPGGLETQYFGPGTRLLVL.

This clone showed up just a few times. The chain recombines TRBV13 with TRBJ2-3; TRBD1 agrees at 7 bases. This CDR3 spans 15 amino acids. CDR1 and CDR2 (germline): PRHDT, FYEKMQ (reference sequence). J gave up 4 bases and V 3 bases, and 7 bases lay outside the gene matches. The chain's CDR3 is CASSLSRGRADTQYF. The CDR3 DNA reads as TGTGCCAGCAGCTTGTCGAGGGGGCGTGCAGATACGCAGTATTTT. Drawing the rest from reference TRBV13 and TRBJ2-3, the complete variable domain is AAGVIQSPRHLIKEKRETATLKCYPIPRHDTVYWYQQGPGQDPQFLISFYEKMQSDKGSIPDRFSAQQFSDYHSELNMSSLELGDSALYFCASSLSRGRADTQYFGPGTRLTVL.

The table lists this clone with a count of one. J is TRBJ1-2 and V is TRBV5-1; 11 bases are shared with TRBD1. Germline V gene data show CDR1 as SGHRS and CDR2 as YFSETQ. Trimming at V came to 1 base and at J to 5 bases, leaving 10 bases not matched to a gene. The length of the CDR3 is 17 residues. The CDR3 coding sequence is TGCGCCAGCAGCTTGCGGGCCACCGGGACAGGGGGGTATGGCTACACCTTC. It codes for CASSLRATGTGGYGYTF.

This chain uses TRBV19 with TRBJ1-1; no firm D call. The CDR3 spans 13 residues. In germline, CDR1 is LNHDA, CDR2 SQIVND (reference sequence). The germline V and J ends were trimmed by 1 base and 6 bases, with 9 bases remaining between them. The CDR3 reads CASSIVREAEAFF. DNA for the CDR3: TGTGCCAGTAGTATAGTACGCGAGGCTGAAGCTTTCTTT.

The chain combines TRBV19 with TRBJ1-1; the match to TRBD1 covers 10 bases. V shed 5 bases and J 5 bases; nucleotides not matched to a gene: 8. The V gene's germline CDR1 is LNHDA and CDR2 SQIVND (reference sequence). This CDR3 region has 15 residues. CDR3 sequence reads: CASSGVGQGDTEAFF. In DNA, the CDR3 is TGTGCCAGTAGTGGGGTAGGACAGGGGGATACTGAAGCTTTCTTT. Complete variable domain (other parts from reference TRBV19 and TRBJ1-1): DGGITQSPKYLFRKEGQNVTLSCEQNLNHDAMYWYRQDPGQGLRLIYYSQIVNDFQKGDIAEGYSVSREKKESFPLTVTSAQKNPTAFYLCASSGVGQGDTEAFFGQGTRLTVV.

In nucleotides, the CDR3 is TGTGCCTGGCAGGGGCCGGAACGGAACACTGAAGCTTTCTTT. It translates to CAWQGPERNTEAFF. The chain carries TRBV30 and TRBJ1-1, with TRBD1 as a possible D gene (6 bases). The CDR3 sequence is 14 residues long. V was cut by 5 bases and J by 1 base, with 14 bases left in between. Germline V gene lookup returns CDR1 GTSNPN and CDR2 SVGIG (reference sequence).

This clone was counted a few times. The genes are TRBV6-1 and TRBJ2-3, with a weak D call TRBD2 (6 bases). CDR1 and CDR2 (germline): MNHNS, SASEGT. V dropped 0 bases and J dropped 5 bases, with 15 bases sitting between them. The CDR3 extends over 16 amino acids. The CDR3 protein is CASSEALGRGGDTQYF. CDR3 in DNA: TGTGCCAGCAGTGAAGCGCTGGGGCGGGGTGGAGATACGCAGTATTTT.

V and J are TRBV6-1 and TRBJ1-4; D is uncertain. V shed 8 bases and J shed 7 bases, with 11 bases lying between them. CDR3 length: 12 residues. Per the germline V gene, CDR1 is MNHNS and CDR2 is SASEGT. The CDR3 DNA is TGTGCCAGCGGAGAACGGCGTGAAAAACTGTTTTTT. It translates to CASGERREKLFF.

The sample holds one count of this clone. The chain couples TRBV11-3 to TRBJ2-1; TRBD2 aligns across 12 bases. This CDR3 comprises 16 residues. V was pared by 5 bases and J by 3 bases, with 5 bases of the junction left unmatched. Germline V gene sequence: CDR1 SGHNT, CDR2 YENEEA. DNA for the CDR3: TGTGCCAGCAGCAAAGTGGGACTAGCGGGCTACAATGAGCAGTTCTTC. Its protein product is CASSKVGLAGYNEQFF.

The chain links TRBV2 to TRBJ2-2; D unclear. CDR1 is SNHLY and CDR2 is FYNNEI in the germline V gene. The CDR3 is 12 amino acids. Trimming pared 5 bases from V and 3 bases from J, leaving 4 bases between. In DNA, the CDR3 is TGTGCCAGCAGTCCGGACACCGGGGAGCTGTTTTTT. It translates to CASSPDTGELFF.